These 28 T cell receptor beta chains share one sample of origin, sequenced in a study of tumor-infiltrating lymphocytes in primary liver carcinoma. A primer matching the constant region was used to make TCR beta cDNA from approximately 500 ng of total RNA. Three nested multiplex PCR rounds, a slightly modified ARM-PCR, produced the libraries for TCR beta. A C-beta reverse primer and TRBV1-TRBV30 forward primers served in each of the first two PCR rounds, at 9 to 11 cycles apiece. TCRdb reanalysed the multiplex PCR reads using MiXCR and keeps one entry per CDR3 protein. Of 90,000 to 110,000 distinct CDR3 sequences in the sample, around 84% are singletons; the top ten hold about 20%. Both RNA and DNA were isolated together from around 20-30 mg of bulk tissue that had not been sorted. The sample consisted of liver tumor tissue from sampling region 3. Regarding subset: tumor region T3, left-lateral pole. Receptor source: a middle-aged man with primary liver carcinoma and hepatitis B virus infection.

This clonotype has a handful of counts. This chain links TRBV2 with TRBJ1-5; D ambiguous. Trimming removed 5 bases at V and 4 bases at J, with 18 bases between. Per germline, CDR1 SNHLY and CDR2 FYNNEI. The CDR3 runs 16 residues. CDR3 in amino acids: CASSPPVTVGNQPQHF. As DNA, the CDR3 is TGTGCCAGCAGTCCACCCGTGACCGTCGGAAATCAGCCCCAGCATTTT.

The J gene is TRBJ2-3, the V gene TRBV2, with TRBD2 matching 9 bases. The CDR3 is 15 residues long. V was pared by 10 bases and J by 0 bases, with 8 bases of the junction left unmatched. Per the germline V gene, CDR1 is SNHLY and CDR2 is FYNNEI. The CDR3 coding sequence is TGTGCCAACATGTGGCTAGCGGGAAGCACAGATACGCAGTATTTT. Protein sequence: CANMWLAGSTDTQYF.

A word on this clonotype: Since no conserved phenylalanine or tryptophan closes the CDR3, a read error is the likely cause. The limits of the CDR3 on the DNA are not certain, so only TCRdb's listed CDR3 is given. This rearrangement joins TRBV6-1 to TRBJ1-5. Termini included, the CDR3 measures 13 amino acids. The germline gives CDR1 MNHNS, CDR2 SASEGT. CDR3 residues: CASISVLGGTQHL.

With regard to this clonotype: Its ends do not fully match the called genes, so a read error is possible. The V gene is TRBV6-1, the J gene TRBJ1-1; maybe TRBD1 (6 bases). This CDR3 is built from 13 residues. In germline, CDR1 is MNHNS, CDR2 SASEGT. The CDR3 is CVSPKRGGTEAFF. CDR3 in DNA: TGTGTCAGCCCCAAGAGAGGGGGCACTGAAGCTTTCTTT.

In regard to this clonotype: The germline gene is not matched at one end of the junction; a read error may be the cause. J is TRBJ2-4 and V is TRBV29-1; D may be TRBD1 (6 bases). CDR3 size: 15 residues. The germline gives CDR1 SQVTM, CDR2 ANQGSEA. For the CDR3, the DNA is TGCAGCCTTGTCGTAGGAGGCAGGGGCAAAAACATTCAGTATTTC. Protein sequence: CSLVVGGRGKNIQYF.

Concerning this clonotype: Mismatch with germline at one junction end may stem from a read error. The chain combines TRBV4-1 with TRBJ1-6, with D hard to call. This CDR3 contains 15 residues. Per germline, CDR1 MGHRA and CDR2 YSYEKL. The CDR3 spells CARSQLNGLNSPLHF. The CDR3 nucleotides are TGCGCCAGGAGCCAACTTAACGGCTTGAATTCACCCCTTCACTTT.

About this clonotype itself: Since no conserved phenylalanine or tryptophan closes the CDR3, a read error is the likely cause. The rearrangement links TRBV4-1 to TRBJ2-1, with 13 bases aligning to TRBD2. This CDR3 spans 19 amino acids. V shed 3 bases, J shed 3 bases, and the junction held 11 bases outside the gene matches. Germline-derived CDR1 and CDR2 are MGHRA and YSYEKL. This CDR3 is CASSQVGLAGLTDYNEQFL. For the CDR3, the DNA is TGCGCCAGCAGCCAGGTGGGACTAGCGGGACTTACCGACTACAATGAGCAGTTCTTA.

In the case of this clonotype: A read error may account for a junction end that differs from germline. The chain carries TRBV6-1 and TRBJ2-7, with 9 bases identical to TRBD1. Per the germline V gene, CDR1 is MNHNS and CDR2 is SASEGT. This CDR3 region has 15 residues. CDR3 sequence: CTSSEGQGYYYEQYF. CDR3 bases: TGTACCAGCAGTGAGGGACAGGGTTACTACTACGAGCAGTACTTC.

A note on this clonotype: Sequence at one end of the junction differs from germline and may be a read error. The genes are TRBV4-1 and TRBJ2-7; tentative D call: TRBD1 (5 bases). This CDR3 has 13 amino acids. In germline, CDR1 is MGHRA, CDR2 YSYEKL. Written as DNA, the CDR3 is TGCGCCGGCAGCCAATATGGTCAGGGCGAGCAGTACTTC. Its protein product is CAGSQYGQGEQYF.

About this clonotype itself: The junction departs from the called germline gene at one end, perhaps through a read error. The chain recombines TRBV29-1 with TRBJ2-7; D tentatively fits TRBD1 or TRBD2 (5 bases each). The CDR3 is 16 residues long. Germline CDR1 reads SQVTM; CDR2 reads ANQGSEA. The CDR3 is CSTMTSGTGAPYEQYF. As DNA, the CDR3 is TGTAGCACCATGACATCTGGGACCGGCGCTCCCTACGAGCAGTACTTC.

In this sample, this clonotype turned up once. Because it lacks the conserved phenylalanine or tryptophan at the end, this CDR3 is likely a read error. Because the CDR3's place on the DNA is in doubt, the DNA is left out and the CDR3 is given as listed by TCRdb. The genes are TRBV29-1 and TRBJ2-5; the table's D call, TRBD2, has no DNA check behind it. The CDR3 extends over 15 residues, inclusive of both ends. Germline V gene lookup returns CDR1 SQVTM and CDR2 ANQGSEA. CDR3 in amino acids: CSIRTRGSWAETQYL.

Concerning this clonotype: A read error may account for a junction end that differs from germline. CDR3 DNA: TGCGGCGTTGCCCACGGGACAGAGGAGGACATTCAGTACTTC. The encoded protein is CGVAHGTEEDIQYF. The rearrangement links TRBV29-1 to TRBJ2-4; 7 nucleotides line up with TRBD1. CDR1 and CDR2 (germline): SQVTM, ANQGSEA. The CDR3 has 14 residues.

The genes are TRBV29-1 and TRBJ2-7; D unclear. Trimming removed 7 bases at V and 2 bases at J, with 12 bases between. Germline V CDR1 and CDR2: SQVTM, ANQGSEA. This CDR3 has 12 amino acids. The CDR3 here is CSAVYSAYEQYF. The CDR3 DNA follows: TGCAGCGCTGTCTACTCAGCCTACGAGCAGTACTTC.

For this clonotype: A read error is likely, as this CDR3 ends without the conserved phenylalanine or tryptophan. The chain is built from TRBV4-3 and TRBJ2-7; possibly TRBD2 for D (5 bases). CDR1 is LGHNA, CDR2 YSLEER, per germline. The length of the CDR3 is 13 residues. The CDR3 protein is CDSSQVGESEQYL. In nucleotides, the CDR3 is TGCGACAGCAGCCAAGTTGGGGAGTCCGAGCAGTACCTC.

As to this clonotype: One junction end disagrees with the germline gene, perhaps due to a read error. The CDR3 sequence: CATGAGVVTYTQYF. The CDR3 bases are TGTGCCACCGGGGCTGGGGTGGTCACATATACCCAGTATTTT. The chain uses TRBV10-3 and TRBJ2-3; possibly TRBD1 or TRBD2 for D (5 bases each). CDR1 ENHRY and CDR2 SYGVKD come from the germline V gene. The CDR3 has 14 amino acids.

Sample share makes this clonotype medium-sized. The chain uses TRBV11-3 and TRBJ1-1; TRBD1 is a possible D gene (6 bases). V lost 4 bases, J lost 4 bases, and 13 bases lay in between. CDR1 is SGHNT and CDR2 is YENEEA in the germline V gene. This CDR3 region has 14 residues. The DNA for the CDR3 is TGTGCCAGCAGCTCGGGGGCAGGAGGCACTGAAGCTTTCTTT. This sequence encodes CASSSGAGGTEAFF. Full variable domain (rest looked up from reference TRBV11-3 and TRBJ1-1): EAGVVQSPRYKIIEKKQPVAFWCNPISGHNTLYWYLQNLGQGPELLIRYENEEAVDDSQLPKDRFSAERLKGVDSTLKIQPAELGDSAVYLCASSSGAGGTEAFFGQGTRLTVV.

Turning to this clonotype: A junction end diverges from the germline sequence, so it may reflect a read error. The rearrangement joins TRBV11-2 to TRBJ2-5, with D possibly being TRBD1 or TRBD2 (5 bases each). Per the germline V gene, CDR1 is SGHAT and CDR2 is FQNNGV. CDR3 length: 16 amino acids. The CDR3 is CASSRPAAYFQGTHYF. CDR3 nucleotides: TGTGCCAGCAGCCGCCCGGCGGCCTATTTCCAAGGGACCCACTACTTC. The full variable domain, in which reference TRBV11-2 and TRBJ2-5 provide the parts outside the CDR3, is EAGVAQSPRYKIIEKRQSVAFWCNPISGHATLYWYQQILGQGPKLLIQFQNNGVVDDSQLPKDRFSAERLKGVDSTLKIQPAKLEDSAVYLCASSRPAAYFQGTHYFGPGTRLLVL.

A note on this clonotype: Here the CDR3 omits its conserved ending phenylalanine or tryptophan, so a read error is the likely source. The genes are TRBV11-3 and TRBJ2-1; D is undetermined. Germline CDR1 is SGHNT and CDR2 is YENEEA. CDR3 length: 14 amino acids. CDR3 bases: TGTACCAGCAGCTTACGCGTCTCGAACAATGAGCAGTTCCTC. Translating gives CTSSLRVSNNEQFL.

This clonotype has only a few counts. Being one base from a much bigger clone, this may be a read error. The CDR3 DNA is TGCGCCAGCAGCAATAGTGAACCCAATGAGCAGTTCTTC. Translated: CASSNSEPNEQFF. The chain uses TRBV5-1 and TRBJ2-1; D unresolved. The CDR3 has 13 residues. The germline V gene has CDR1 SGHRS and CDR2 YFSETQ. V gave up 4 bases and J gave up 6 bases, with 11 bases separating them.

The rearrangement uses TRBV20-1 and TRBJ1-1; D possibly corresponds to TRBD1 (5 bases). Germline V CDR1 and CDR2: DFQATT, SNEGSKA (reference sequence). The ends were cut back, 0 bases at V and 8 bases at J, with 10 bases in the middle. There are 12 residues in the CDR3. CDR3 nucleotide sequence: TGCAGTGCTAGAGATGGGGGGAGAGAAGCTTTCTTT. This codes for CSARDGGREAFF.

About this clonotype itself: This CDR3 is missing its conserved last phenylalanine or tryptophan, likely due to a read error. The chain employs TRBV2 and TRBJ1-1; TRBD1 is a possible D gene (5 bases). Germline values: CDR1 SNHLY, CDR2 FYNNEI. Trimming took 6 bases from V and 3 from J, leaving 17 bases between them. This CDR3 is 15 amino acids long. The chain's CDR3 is CASRMTAGRDTEAFL. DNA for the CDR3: TGTGCCAGCAGGATGACTGCCGGCAGGGACACTGAAGCTTTCCTT.

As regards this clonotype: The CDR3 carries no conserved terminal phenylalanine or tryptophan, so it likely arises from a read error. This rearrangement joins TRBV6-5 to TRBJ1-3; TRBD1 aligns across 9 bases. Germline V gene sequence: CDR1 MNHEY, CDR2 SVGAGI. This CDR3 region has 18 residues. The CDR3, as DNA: TGTGCTAGCAGTTCTGCCAGGGACAGGGTCATCTCTGGAAACACCATATATTCT. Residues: CASSSARDRVISGNTIYS.

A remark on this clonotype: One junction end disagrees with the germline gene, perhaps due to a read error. CDR3 region: CTSILTRGYNQPQHF. DNA for the CDR3: TGTACCAGCATCCTCACGCGGGGTTACAATCAGCCCCAGCATTTT. V usage is TRBV6-2 or TRBV6-3 and J usage is TRBJ1-5, with unresolved D. The CDR3 totals 15 residues. Germline V gene sequence: CDR1 MNHEY, CDR2 SVGEGT.

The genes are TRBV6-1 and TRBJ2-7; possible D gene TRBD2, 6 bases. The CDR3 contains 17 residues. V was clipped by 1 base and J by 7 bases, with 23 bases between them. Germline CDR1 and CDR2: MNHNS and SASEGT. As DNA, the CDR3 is TGTGCCAGCAGTGAAGGGGCCGCCGGGGGTAACGTATATGAGCAGTACTTC. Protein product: CASSEGAAGGNVYEQYF.

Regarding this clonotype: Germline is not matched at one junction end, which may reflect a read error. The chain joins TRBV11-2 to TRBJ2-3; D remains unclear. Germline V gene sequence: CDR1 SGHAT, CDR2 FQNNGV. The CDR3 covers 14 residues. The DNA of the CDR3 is TGTGCCAGCAGCCCCCACGGCCGGGCAGATACACAGTATTTT. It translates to CASSPHGRADTQYF.

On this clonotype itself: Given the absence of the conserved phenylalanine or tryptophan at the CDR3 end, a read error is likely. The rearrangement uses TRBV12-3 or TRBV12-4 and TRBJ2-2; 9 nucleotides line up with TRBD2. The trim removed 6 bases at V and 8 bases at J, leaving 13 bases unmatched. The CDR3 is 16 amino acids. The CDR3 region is CASRLTSSGRKGELFI. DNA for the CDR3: TGTGCCAGCAGGCTTACAAGTAGCGGGAGAAAGGGGGAGCTGTTTATT.

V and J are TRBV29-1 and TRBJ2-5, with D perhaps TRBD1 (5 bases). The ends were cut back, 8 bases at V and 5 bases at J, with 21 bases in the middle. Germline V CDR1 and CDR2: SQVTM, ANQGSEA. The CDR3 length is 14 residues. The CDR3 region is CSSRRGGLPETQYF. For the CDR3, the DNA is TGCAGCTCCAGAAGGGGCGGTCTTCCCGAGACCCAGTACTTC.

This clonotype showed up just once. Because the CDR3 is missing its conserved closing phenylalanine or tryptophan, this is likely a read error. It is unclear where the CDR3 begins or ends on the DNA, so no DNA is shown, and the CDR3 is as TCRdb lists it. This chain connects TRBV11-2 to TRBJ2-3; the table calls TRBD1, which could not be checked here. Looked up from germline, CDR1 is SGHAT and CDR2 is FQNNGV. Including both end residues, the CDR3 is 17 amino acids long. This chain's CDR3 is CASSSDPGETSTDTQYS.